What follows are 22 T cell receptor beta chains derived from one specimen sequenced in a study of cytomegalovirus exposure and HLA in healthy donors. Clones were sequenced by immunoSEQ multiplex PCR, and TCRdb holds only the in-frame ones, with some missing. The sample consists of some 180,000 clones, about 89% of them appearing once. Sequencing input: PBMCs. Every receptor here comes from a man aged 30 to 45 in good health and CMV-seropositive.

This sequence joins TRBV30 and TRBJ1-1; possibly TRBD1 for D (5 bases). The CDR3 is 13 residues long. From germline, CDR1 is GTSNPN and CDR2 SVGIG (reference sequence). V was shortened by 1 base and J by 4 bases, with 10 bases between the two germline ends. CDR3 DNA sequence: TGTGCCTGGAGTGGGTTGGGGGTCACTGAAGCTTTCTTT. It encodes CAWSGLGVTEAFF.

The V call is TRBV27, the J call TRBJ2-3; D remains ambiguous. Germline values: CDR1 MNHEY, CDR2 SMNVEV (reference sequence). This CDR3 is 13 amino acids long. Trimming cost V 5 bases and J 4 bases, with 10 bases left between them. CDR3 residues: CASSPDEADTQYF. For the CDR3, the DNA is TGTGCCAGCAGTCCAGACGAGGCAGATACGCAGTATTTT.

The chain links TRBV9 to TRBJ2-7, with TRBD1 as a possible D gene (5 bases). V lost 0 bases and J lost 5, with 15 bases in between. Per the germline V gene, CDR1 is SGDLS and CDR2 is YYNGEE. CDR3 size: 15 residues. This CDR3 reads CASSVATVGLDEQYF. In DNA form, the CDR3 reads TGTGCCAGCAGCGTAGCTACCGTGGGGCTAGACGAGCAGTACTTC. The complete variable domain, with remaining parts taken from reference TRBV9 and TRBJ2-7, reads DSGVTQTPKHLITATGQRVTLRCSPRSGDLSVYWYQQSLDQGLQFLIQYYNGEERAKGNILERFSAQQFPDLHSELNLSSLELGDSALYFCASSVATVGLDEQYFGPGTRLTVT.

The gene calls are TRBV7-2 and TRBJ1-1, with a tentative D call TRBD1 (6 bases). CDR3 size: 13 residues. Trimming removed 5 bases from V and 1 base from J, with 8 bases in between. Germline values: CDR1 SGHTA, CDR2 FQGNSA. The CDR3 region is CASSEGQNTEAFF. The CDR3 DNA is TGTGCCAGCAGCGAGGGACAGAACACTGAAGCTTTCTTT.

The chain is built from TRBV15 and TRBJ2-7; 9 bases fit TRBD1. V shed 0 bases and J 4 bases; nucleotides not matched to a gene: 1. The germline V gene has CDR1 LNHNV and CDR2 YYDKDF (reference sequence). There are 14 residues in the CDR3. The DNA of the CDR3 is TGTGCCACCAGCAGAGAACAGGGGGCTTACGAGCAGTACTTC. Its protein product is CATSREQGAYEQYF.

The rearrangement uses TRBV6-5 and TRBJ1-1; a weak D match, TRBD1 (5 bases). V was trimmed by 0 bases and J by 1 base, leaving 9 bases between them. The CDR3 runs to 15 residues. Per germline, CDR1 MNHEY and CDR2 SVGAGI. CDR3 nucleotide sequence: TGTGCCAGCAGTTACTCTGGCGGGGGGAACACTGAAGCTTTCTTT. Protein: CASSYSGGGNTEAFF.

V usage is TRBV28 and J usage is TRBJ2-2; a weak D match, TRBD1 (6 bases). Germline CDR1 is MDHEN and CDR2 is SYDVKM. This CDR3 has 15 residues. V was pared by 3 bases and J by 7 bases, with 15 bases between. The CDR3 region is CASSLSRGLNGELFF. CDR3 nucleotide sequence: TGTGCCAGCAGTTTGTCCAGGGGATTGAACGGGGAGCTGTTTTTT.

The rearrangement joins TRBV6-5 to TRBJ2-7; 8 bases are a match to TRBD1. V dropped 8 bases and J dropped 3; count of bases not matched to a gene: 6. The CDR3 sequence is 13 residues long. Germline V gives CDR1 MNHEY, CDR2 SVGAGI. The CDR3 here is CASGQGVFYEQYF. Written as DNA, the CDR3 is TGTGCCAGCGGACAGGGTGTATTCTACGAGCAGTACTTC.

V gene TRBV5-1 combines with J gene TRBJ1-2; D may be TRBD1 (6 bases). The CDR3 contains 16 residues. In germline, CDR1 is SGHRS, CDR2 YFSETQ. The V gene lost 3 bases and the J gene lost 0 bases, with 15 bases spanning the gap. The CDR3 here is CASSSTPGQSNYGYTF. DNA of the CDR3: TGCGCCAGCAGCTCCACCCCTGGACAGTCTAACTATGGCTACACCTTC. Complete variable domain (other parts from reference TRBV5-1 and TRBJ1-2): KAGVTQTPRYLIKTRGQQVTLSCSPISGHRSVSWYQQTPGQGLQFLFEYFSETQRNKGNFPGRFSGRQFSNSRSEMNVSTLELGDSALYLCASSSTPGQSNYGYTFGSGTRLTVV.

The chain carries TRBV6-6 and TRBJ2-7; tentatively, D is TRBD1 (6 bases). From germline, CDR1 is MNHNY and CDR2 SVGAGI (reference sequence). Trimming shortened V by 5 bases and J by 1 base, and 18 bases separated the two germline ends. This CDR3 has 16 residues. This CDR3 reads CASSARQVSLSYEQYF. Written as DNA, the CDR3 is TGTGCCAGCAGTGCCCGACAGGTTAGTTTGTCCTACGAGCAGTACTTC.

This chain connects TRBV5-1 to TRBJ1-1, with unresolved D. The V gene lost 4 bases and the J gene lost 1 base, with 14 bases spanning the gap. The CDR3 covers 15 residues. Germline V gives CDR1 SGHRS, CDR2 YFSETQ. CDR3 DNA: TGCGCCAGCAGCCCGACGTTCAGCGAGAACACTGAAGCTTTCTTT. Translating it yields CASSPTFSENTEAFF.

The count of this clone is one. The chain joins TRBV29-1 to TRBJ2-3; D unresolved. The germline V gene encodes CDR1 SQVTM and CDR2 ANQGSEA. CDR3 size: 13 residues. The V end was cut by 3 bases, the J end by 4 bases, with 11 bases between. In DNA, the CDR3 is TGCAGCGTTGACCTAACCGGTTCAGATACGCAGTATTTT. It encodes CSVDLTGSDTQYF.

J is TRBJ2-7 and V is TRBV25-1, with D unresolved. The CDR3 runs 14 residues. V shed 1 base and J shed 2 bases, with 9 bases lying between them. CDR1 and CDR2 (germline): MGHDK, SYGVNS. This CDR3 is CASSEFARPYEQYF. For the CDR3, the DNA is TGTGCCAGCAGTGAATTTGCCAGGCCCTACGAGCAGTACTTC.

In its sample, this clone was seen once. The rearrangement links TRBV5-1 to TRBJ2-3; D is undetermined. Trimming pared 0 bases from V and 6 bases from J, leaving 5 bases between. The CDR3 covers 12 residues. Germline V lookup: CDR1 SGHRS, CDR2 YFSETQ. The CDR3 DNA follows: TGCGCCAGCAGCTTGGTAGCCGATACGCAGTATTTT. Protein sequence: CASSLVADTQYF. Using reference TRBV5-1 and TRBJ2-3 for the parts outside the CDR3, the full variable domain is KAGVTQTPRYLIKTRGQQVTLSCSPISGHRSVSWYQQTPGQGLQFLFEYFSETQRNKGNFPGRFSGRQFSNSRSEMNVSTLELGDSALYLCASSLVADTQYFGPGTRLTVL.

This chain connects TRBV12-5 to TRBJ2-3, with D tentatively TRBD1 (5 bases). The CDR3 contains 14 residues. Between the trimmed V and J ends, which lost 2 bases and 0 bases, there was a span of 6 bases. Per germline, CDR1 LGHNT and CDR2 FRNRAP. The CDR3 loop is CASGLQGSTDTQYF. DNA of the CDR3: TGTGCTAGTGGTTTGCAGGGTAGCACAGATACGCAGTATTTT.

The genes are TRBV5-6 and TRBJ1-4; 9 bases match TRBD1. The J segment lost 8 bases and the V segment lost 3 bases, leaving 5 bases of the junction unmatched. The CDR3 sequence is 14 residues long. Looked up from germline, CDR1 is SGHDT and CDR2 is YYEEEE. The CDR3 spells CASSSGTGREKLFF. For the CDR3, the DNA is TGTGCCAGCAGCTCGGGGACAGGGCGAGAAAAACTGTTTTTT.

The chain couples TRBV20-1 to TRBJ2-3; D remains unclear. Germline-derived CDR1 and CDR2 are DFQATT and SNEGSKA (reference sequence). This CDR3 is built from 9 residues. The CDR3 protein is CSTGDTQYF. The CDR3 coding sequence is TGCAGCACGGGAGATACGCAGTATTTT.

The genes are TRBV6-5 and TRBJ1-4; 7 bases are a match to TRBD1. The V segment lost 6 bases and the J segment 0 bases; nucleotides outside the gene matches: 4. From germline, CDR1 is MNHEY and CDR2 SVGAGI. The CDR3 runs 15 residues. The CDR3 DNA reads as TGTGCCAGCAGCCCCACAGGGGCAACTAATGAAAAACTGTTTTTT. As protein: CASSPTGATNEKLFF.

The genes are TRBV27 and TRBJ1-3, with no clear D. The CDR3 sequence is 14 residues long. Germline V gene sequence: CDR1 MNHEY, CDR2 SMNVEV (reference sequence). The V end lost 5 bases, the J end lost 0 bases, and 8 bases lay between the germline ends. The CDR3 here is CASSPGGSGNTIYF. The CDR3 DNA follows: TGTGCCAGCAGTCCCGGCGGCTCTGGAAACACCATATATTTT.

The genes are TRBV10-3 and TRBJ1-5, with 9 positions matching TRBD1. V shed 10 bases, J shed 9 bases, and the junction held 7 bases outside the gene matches. There are 12 residues in the CDR3. Germline CDR1 and CDR2: ENHRY and SYGVKD. The CDR3 loop reads CASRQGDLPQHF. The CDR3 nucleotides are TGTGCCAGCAGACAGGGGGATCTGCCCCAGCATTTT.

J is TRBJ2-1 and V is TRBV27; 10 nucleotides match TRBD2. The CDR3 runs 13 residues. In germline, CDR1 is MNHEY, CDR2 SMNVEV (reference sequence). V trimming: 5 bases; J trimming: 12 bases; junction bases outside the gene matches: 7. The CDR3 DNA reads TGTGCCAGCAGTCTAGCGGGAGTGAGGGTGCAGTTCTTC. It translates to CASSLAGVRVQFF.

The V and J genes are TRBV11-2 and TRBJ2-5, with D perhaps TRBD1 (5 bases). Germline V gene data show CDR1 as SGHAT and CDR2 as FQNNGV. This CDR3 contains 15 residues. V lost 0 bases to trimming and J lost 5 bases, with 13 bases between them. The CDR3 bases are TGTGCCAGCAGCTTAGAGATAGGTCCAGGGGAGACCCAGTACTTC. It yields the protein CASSLEIGPGETQYF.